Described below is a single T cell receptor beta chain sequence and its context. The antigen remains unidentified. In the PCR, 60 Vbeta and 13 Jbeta primers were used. Only in-frame clones appear in the TCRdb table, and some are missing; sequencing was by immunoSEQ multiplex PCR. The table has 150,000 to 200,000 clones, 65% to 90% seen once. This sample stems from a study of cytomegalovirus exposure and HLA in healthy donors. Findings and limits, study-wide: Researchers counted 150 to 200 TCR beta chains as cytomegalovirus-associated.

The CDR3 contains 16 residues. Trimming took 1 base from V and 3 from J, leaving 13 bases between them. CDR1 and CDR2 (germline): LNHNV, YYDKDF (reference sequence). The receptor comes from a woman between 50 and 59 years old in good health and CMV-seronegative. Sequenced sample: PBMCs. V and J are TRBV15 and TRBJ1-5; possibly TRBD1 for D (6 bases). The CDR3 bases are TGTGCCACCAGCAGAGTTTTTACAGGGCCCAATCAGCCCCAGCATTTT. Residues: CATSRVFTGPNQPQHF.